These T cell receptor beta chains were read from a single sample in a study of blood T cell repertoires in COVID-19. Libraries were prepared by immunoSEQ multiplex PCR; TCRdb keeps only in-frame clonotypes and omits some of them. The sample consists of more than 85,000 clones, around 80% of them appearing once. The sample comprised peripheral blood. These receptors all come from a man at least 80 years old with acute or convalescent COVID-19. Each CDR3 is given with its conserved first and last residue. D genes are given only for firm matches. Size is omitted from some rows. Given values are once, few, many or a class for expanded clones.

many	14	TRBV5-1	.	TRBJ1-4	TGCGCCAGCAGTGGGGGGGCCGGGAATGAAAAACTGTTTTTT	CASSGGAGNEKLFF
.	14	TRBV11-2	.	TRBJ2-1	TGTGCCAGCAGCTTAGATCCTACCTACAATGAGCAGTTCTTC	CASSLDPTYNEQFF
.	14	TRBV7-9	TRBD1	TRBJ2-4	TGTGCCAGCAGCTCCGAGACAGGGTCGCACATTCAGTACTTC	CASSSETGSHIQYF
.	13	TRBV27	.	TRBJ1-1	TGTGCCAGCAGTCCCCAGGTCGGCACTGAAGCTTTCTTT	CASSPQVGTEAFF
.	12	TRBV11-2	.	TRBJ2-3	TGTGCCAGCAGCCATACTCCAGATACGCAGTATTTT	CASSHTPDTQYF
.	14	TRBV5-1	TRBD1	TRBJ2-1	TGCGCCAGCAGAGACAGGGGTACCTACAATGAGCAGTTCTTC	CASRDRGTYNEQFF
.	14	TRBV7-2	.	TRBJ2-1	TGTGCCAGCAGCTTAGCCGGGATTCCAGGAGAGCAGTTCTTC	CASSLAGIPGEQFF
.	14	TRBV25-1	.	TRBJ2-5	TGTGCCAGCAGTTCACTACAGGGCCGAGAGACCCAGTACTTC	CASSSLQGRETQYF
.	13	TRBV18	.	TRBJ1-2	TGTGCCAGCTCAGAAGGACAGACGGGTGGCTACACCTTC	CASSEGQTGGYTF
.	16	TRBV7-2	.	TRBJ2-1	TGTGCCAGCAGCTCACAGGGGGCCCTAGCGGGAGATGAGCAGTTCTTC	CASSSQGALAGDEQFF
.	10	TRBV28	.	TRBJ2-2	TGTGCCAGCGGCCAGTACGAGCTGTTTTTT	CASGQYELFF